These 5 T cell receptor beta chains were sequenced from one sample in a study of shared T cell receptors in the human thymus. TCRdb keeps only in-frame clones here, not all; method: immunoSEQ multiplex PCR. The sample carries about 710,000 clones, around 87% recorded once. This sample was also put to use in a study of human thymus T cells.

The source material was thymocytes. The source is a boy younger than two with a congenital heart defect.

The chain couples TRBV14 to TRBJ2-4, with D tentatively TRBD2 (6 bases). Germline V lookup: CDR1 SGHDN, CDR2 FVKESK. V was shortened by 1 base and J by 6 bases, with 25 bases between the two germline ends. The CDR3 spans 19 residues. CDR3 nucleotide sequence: TGTGCCAGCAGCCAAGGAGTTCCTTGGGCGGGACCACCGGGAAACATTCAGTACTTC. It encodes CASSQGVPWAGPPGNIQYF.

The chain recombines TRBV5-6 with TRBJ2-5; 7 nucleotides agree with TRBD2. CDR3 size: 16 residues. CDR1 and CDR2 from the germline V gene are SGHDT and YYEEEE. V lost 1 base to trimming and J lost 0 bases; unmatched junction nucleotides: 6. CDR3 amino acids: CASSLNRTSYQETQYF. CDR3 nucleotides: TGTGCCAGCAGCTTGAATCGGACTAGTTACCAAGAGACCCAGTACTTC. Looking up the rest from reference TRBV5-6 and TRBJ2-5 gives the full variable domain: DAGVTQSPTHLIKTRGQQVTLRCSPKSGHDTVSWYQQALGQGPQFIFQYYEEEERQRGNFPDRFSGHQFPNYSSELNVNALLLGDSALYLCASSLNRTSYQETQYFGPGTRLLVL.

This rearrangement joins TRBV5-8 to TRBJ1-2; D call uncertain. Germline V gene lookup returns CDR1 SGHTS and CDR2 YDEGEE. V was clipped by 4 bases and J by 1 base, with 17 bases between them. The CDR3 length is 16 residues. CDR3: CASSDSTDTINYGYTF. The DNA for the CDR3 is TGTGCCAGCAGCGATAGTACAGATACCATTAACTATGGCTACACCTTC.

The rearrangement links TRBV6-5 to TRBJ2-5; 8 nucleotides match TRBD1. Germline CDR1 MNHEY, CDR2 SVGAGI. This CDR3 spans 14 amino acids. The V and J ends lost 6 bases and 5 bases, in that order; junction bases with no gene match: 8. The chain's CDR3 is CASRRTGSLETQYF. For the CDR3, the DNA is TGTGCCAGCAGACGGACAGGGAGTTTGGAGACCCAGTACTTC.

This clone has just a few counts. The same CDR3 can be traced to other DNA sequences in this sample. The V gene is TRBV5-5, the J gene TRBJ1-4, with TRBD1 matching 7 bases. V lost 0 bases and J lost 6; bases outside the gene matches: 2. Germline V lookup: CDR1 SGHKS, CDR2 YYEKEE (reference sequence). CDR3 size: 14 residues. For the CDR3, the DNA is TGTGCCAGCAGCTTGGGGCAGGGGGATGAAAAACTGTTTTTT. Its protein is CASSLGQGDEKLFF. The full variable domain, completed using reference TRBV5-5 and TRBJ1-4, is DAGVTQSPTHLIKTRGQQVTLRCSPISGHKSVSWYQQVLGQGPQFIFQYYEKEERGRGNFPDRFSARQFPNYSSELNVNALLLGDSALYLCASSLGQGDEKLFFGSGTQLSVL.